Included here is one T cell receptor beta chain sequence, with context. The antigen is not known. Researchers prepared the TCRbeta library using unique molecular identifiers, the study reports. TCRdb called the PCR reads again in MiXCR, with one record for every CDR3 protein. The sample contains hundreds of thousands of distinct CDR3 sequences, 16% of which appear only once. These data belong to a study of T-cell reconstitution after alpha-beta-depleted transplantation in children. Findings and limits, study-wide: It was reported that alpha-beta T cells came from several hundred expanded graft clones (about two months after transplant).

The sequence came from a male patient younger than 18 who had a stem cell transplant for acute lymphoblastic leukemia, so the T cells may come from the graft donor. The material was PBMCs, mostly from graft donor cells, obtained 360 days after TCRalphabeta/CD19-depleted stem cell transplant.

CDR3 bases: TGTGCCAGCTCACCAACCGGGACAGGGGCCCGGGGGGCTTTCTTT. Protein sequence: CASSPTGTGARGAFF. This rearrangement joins TRBV18 to TRBJ1-1, with 10 nucleotides matching TRBD1. The CDR3 covers 15 residues. The V segment lost 2 bases and the J segment 11 bases; nucleotides outside the gene matches: 11. Germline V lookup: CDR1 KGHSH, CDR2 LQKENI.